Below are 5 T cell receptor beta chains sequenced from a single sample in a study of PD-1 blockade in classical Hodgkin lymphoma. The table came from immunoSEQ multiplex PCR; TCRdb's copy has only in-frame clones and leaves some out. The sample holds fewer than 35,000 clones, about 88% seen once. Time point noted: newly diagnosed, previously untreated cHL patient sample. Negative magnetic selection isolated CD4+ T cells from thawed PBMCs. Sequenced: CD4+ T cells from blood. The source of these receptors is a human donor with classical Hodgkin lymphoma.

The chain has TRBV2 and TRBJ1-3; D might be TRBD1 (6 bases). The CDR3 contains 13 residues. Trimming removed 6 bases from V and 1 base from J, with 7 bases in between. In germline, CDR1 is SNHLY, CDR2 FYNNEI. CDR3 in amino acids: CASRDSSGNTIYF. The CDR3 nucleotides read TGTGCCAGCAGGGACAGTTCTGGAAACACCATATATTTT.

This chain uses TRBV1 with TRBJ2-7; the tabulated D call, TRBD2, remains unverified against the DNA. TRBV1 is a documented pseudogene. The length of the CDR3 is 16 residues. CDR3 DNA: TGCACCAGCAGCCCCCAGCGGGAGGGGAGCTCCTACGAGCAGTACTTC. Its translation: CTSSPQREGSSYEQYF.

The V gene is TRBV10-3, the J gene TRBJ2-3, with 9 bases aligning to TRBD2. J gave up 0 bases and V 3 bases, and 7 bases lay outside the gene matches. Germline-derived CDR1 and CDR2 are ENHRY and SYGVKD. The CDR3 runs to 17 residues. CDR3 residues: CAISDRGTSRSTDTQYF. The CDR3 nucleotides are TGTGCCATCAGTGATCGCGGGACTAGCAGGAGCACAGATACGCAGTATTTT.

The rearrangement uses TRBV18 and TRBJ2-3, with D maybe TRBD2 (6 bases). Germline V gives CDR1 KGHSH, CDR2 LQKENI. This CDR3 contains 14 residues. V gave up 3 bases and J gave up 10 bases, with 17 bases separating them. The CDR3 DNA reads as TGTGCCAGCTCACCGGGGCAGGGAGGATCGGCGCAGTATTTT. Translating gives CASSPGQGGSAQYF.

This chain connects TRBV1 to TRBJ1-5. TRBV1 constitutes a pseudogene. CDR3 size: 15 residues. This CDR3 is CTSINRGYSNQPQHF. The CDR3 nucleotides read TGCACCAGCATAAATCGGGGGTATAGCAATCAGCCCCAGCATTTT.